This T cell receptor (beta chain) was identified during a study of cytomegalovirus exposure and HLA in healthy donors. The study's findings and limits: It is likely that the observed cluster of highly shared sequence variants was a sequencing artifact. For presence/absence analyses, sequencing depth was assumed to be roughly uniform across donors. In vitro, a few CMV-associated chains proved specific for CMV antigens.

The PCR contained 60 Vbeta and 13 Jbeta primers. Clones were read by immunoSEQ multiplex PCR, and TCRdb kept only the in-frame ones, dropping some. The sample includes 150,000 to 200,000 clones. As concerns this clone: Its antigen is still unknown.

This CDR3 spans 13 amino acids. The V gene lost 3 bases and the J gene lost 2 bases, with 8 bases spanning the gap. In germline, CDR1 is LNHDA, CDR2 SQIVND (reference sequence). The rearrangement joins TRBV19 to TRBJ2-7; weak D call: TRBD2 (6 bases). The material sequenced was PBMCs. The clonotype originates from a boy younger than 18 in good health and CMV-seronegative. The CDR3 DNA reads TGTGCCAGTAGTATCTCGGGGGCCTACGAGCAGTACTTC. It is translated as CASSISGAYEQYF.